These 21 T cell receptor beta chains originate from one sample sequenced in a study of radiotherapy plus CTLA-4 blockade in lung cancer. Method: immunoSEQ multiplex PCR; TCRdb's copy keeps in-frame clones and lacks some. The sample records 55,000 to 65,000 clones, over 70% being singletons. The source material was peripheral blood, sampled from a patient treated with radiotherapy plus ipilimumab. These receptors came from a human donor with non-small cell lung cancer who had a partial response to radiotherapy plus ipilimumab.

The chain recombines TRBV18 with TRBJ2-2; tentative D call: TRBD1 (5 bases). There are 16 residues in the CDR3. V dropped 6 bases and J dropped 4 bases, with 18 bases sitting between them. Germline assignment: CDR1 KGHSH and CDR2 LQKENI. The CDR3 DNA sequence: TGTGCCAGCTCTATTCGGACACAATTGGGCACCGGGGAGCTGTTTTTT. Amino acid sequence: CASSIRTQLGTGELFF.

The chain combines TRBV25-1 with TRBJ1-1; D not resolved. CDR1 and CDR2 from the germline V gene are MGHDK and SYGVNS. The CDR3 covers 14 residues. The V and J ends lost 1 base and 4 bases respectively, with 10 bases between them. In DNA form, the CDR3 reads TGTGCCAGCAGTGAATCCCACAGCTCCACTGAAGCTTTCTTT. Translating gives CASSESHSSTEAFF.

V and J are TRBV27 and TRBJ2-3; D not resolved. Trimming stripped 6 bases from V and 5 bases from J, with 6 bases between. There are 11 residues in the CDR3. Germline V CDR1 and CDR2: MNHEY, SMNVEV (reference sequence). CDR3 in DNA: TGTGCCAGCAGAGCTGGAGATACGCAGTATTTT. Translation gives CASRAGDTQYF.

The chain carries TRBV15 and TRBJ1-4; 8 bases align to TRBD1. The V gene end was trimmed by 1 base and the J gene end by 6 bases; junction bases not matched to a gene: 4. CDR1 is LNHNV and CDR2 is YYDKDF in the germline V gene (reference sequence). The CDR3 extends over 15 amino acids. The CDR3 DNA reads TGTGCCACCAGCAGAGGAGGACAGGGAGATGAAAAACTGTTTTTT. Protein product: CATSRGGQGDEKLFF. Filled out from reference TRBV15 and TRBJ1-4, the complete variable domain reads DAMVIQNPRYQVTQFGKPVTLSCSQTLNHNVMYWYQQKSSQAPKLLFHYYDKDFNNEADTPDNFQSRRPNTSFCFLDIRSPGLGDTAMYLCATSRGGQGDEKLFFGSGTQLSVL.

The rearrangement uses TRBV29-1 and TRBJ2-5, with D tentatively TRBD2 (6 bases). The CDR3 runs 11 residues. The germline V gene has CDR1 SQVTM and CDR2 ANQGSEA. With 0 bases removed from V and 9 bases from J, the gap between germline ends came to 8 bases. This chain's CDR3 is CSVEEAGPQYF. The CDR3 bases are TGCAGCGTTGAAGAGGCGGGGCCCCAGTACTTC.

The chain carries TRBV7-2 and TRBJ2-7, with 13 bases aligning to TRBD2. The V gene end was trimmed by 6 bases and the J gene end by 2 bases; junction bases not matched to a gene: 7. The germline V gene has CDR1 SGHTA and CDR2 FQGNSA. CDR3 length equals 16 residues. The CDR3 loop is CASREQGTSGAYEQYF. In nucleotides, the CDR3 is TGTGCCAGCAGGGAACAGGGGACTAGCGGGGCCTACGAGCAGTACTTC.

The J gene is TRBJ2-1, the V gene TRBV10-3; maybe TRBD2 (6 bases). Germline CDR1 ENHRY, CDR2 SYGVKD. V was trimmed by 6 bases and J by 5 bases, leaving 14 bases between them. This CDR3 has 14 residues. Here the CDR3 DNA reads TGTGCCATCAGCTCGGGACTGAGGCACAATGAGCAGTTCTTC. This gives the protein CAISSGLRHNEQFF.

The V call is TRBV5-4, the J call TRBJ2-3; maybe TRBD1 (6 bases). V was pared by 2 bases and J by 4 bases, with 11 bases between. The CDR3 consists of 14 residues. The germline CDR1 and CDR2 sequences are SGHNT and YYREEE (reference sequence). CDR3 coding DNA: TGTGCCAGCAGCTTAACTACAGGGTCAGATACGCAGTATTTT. Protein sequence: CASSLTTGSDTQYF.

The CDR3 nucleotides read TGTGCCATCACTCCTCAGCTGGGGCACGGCTACACCTTC. Protein: CAITPQLGHGYTF. The chain recombines TRBV6-6 with TRBJ1-2; D perhaps matches TRBD1 (5 bases). Germline CDR1 and CDR2: MNHNY and SVGAGI (reference sequence). The CDR3 sequence is 13 residues long. V shed 10 bases and J shed 8 bases, with 20 bases lying between them.

V usage is TRBV9 and J usage is TRBJ1-2; D possibly corresponds to TRBD1 (5 bases). The length of the CDR3 is 18 residues. Germline V lookup: CDR1 SGDLS, CDR2 YYNGEE. V lost 0 bases and J 0 bases, leaving 18 bases between the germline ends. The CDR3 loop is CASSVEGFWGPPNYGYTF. CDR3 coding DNA: TGTGCCAGCAGCGTAGAGGGTTTCTGGGGCCCCCCTAACTATGGCTACACCTTC.

V and J are TRBV5-4 and TRBJ2-3; weak D call: TRBD1 (6 bases). CDR1 is SGHNT and CDR2 is YYREEE in the germline V gene (reference sequence). The ends were cut back, 0 bases at V and 4 bases at J, with 12 bases in the middle. The CDR3 is 15 residues long. CDR3 in amino acids: CASSLAGDYADTQYF. In nucleotides, the CDR3 is TGTGCCAGCAGCTTGGCAGGGGATTACGCAGATACGCAGTATTTT.

This clone showed up just a few times. The gene calls are TRBV4-2 and TRBJ2-1, with 10 bases that match TRBD2. From germline, CDR1 is LGHNA and CDR2 YNFKEQ. V shed 0 bases, J shed 4 bases, and the junction held 3 bases outside the gene matches. CDR3 length equals 16 residues. In DNA, the CDR3 is TGTGCCAGCAGCCAAGATTCTAGCGGGGGTTACAATGAGCAGTTCTTC. As protein: CASSQDSSGGYNEQFF.

The chain employs TRBV19 and TRBJ2-7; possibly TRBD1 for D (6 bases). Between the trimmed V and J ends, which lost 1 base and 1 base, there was a span of 8 bases. The germline gives CDR1 LNHDA, CDR2 SQIVND (reference sequence). The CDR3 has 14 residues. Here the CDR3 reads CASSIATGSYEQYF. CDR3 in DNA: TGTGCCAGTAGTATAGCTACAGGGTCCTACGAGCAGTACTTC.

In regard to this clone: This sample includes further DNA sequences coding for the same CDR3. The CDR3 is CASSTGYQPQHF. As DNA, the CDR3 is TGTGCCAGCAGTACAGGGTATCAGCCCCAGCATTTT. This rearrangement joins TRBV27 to TRBJ1-5; possibly TRBD1 for D (6 bases). Germline CDR1 and CDR2: MNHEY and SMNVEV (reference sequence). The CDR3 contains 12 residues. V was trimmed by 5 bases and J by 5 bases, leaving 7 bases between them.

This clone was observed many times. V is TRBV5-6 and J is TRBJ2-7, with D hard to call. Trimming stripped 4 bases from V and 1 base from J, with 12 bases between. The CDR3 covers 14 residues. Per germline, CDR1 SGHDT and CDR2 YYEEEE. CDR3 nucleotides: TGTGCCAGCAGCCCTTCGGGTTGGTCCTACGAGCAGTACTTC. Protein: CASSPSGWSYEQYF.

The chain carries TRBV18 and TRBJ1-1, with D tentatively TRBD1 (5 bases). The CDR3 extends over 11 amino acids. Germline V gene sequence: CDR1 KGHSH, CDR2 LQKENI. With 2 bases removed from V and 8 bases from J, the gap between germline ends came to 6 bases. The CDR3 DNA reads TGTGCCAGCTCACCAGGGGGGGAAGCTTTCTTT. Protein product: CASSPGGEAFF.

This chain connects TRBV5-1 to TRBJ2-5; 8 bases are shared with TRBD2. The better agreement between TRBJ2-7 and the DNA end casts doubt on the J call. Germline CDR1 SGHRS, CDR2 YFSETQ. The CDR3 has 17 residues. The CDR3 nucleotides are TGCGCCAGCAGCTTGGAGGTTAGGGGACTAGGGACCTACGAGCAGTACTTC. Residues: CASSLEVRGLGTYEQYF.

J is TRBJ1-4 and V is TRBV28; D unclear. This CDR3 comprises 12 residues. CDR1 and CDR2 (germline): MDHEN, SYDVKM. V lost 8 bases, J lost 12 bases, and 16 bases lay in between. CDR3 in amino acids: CASGGANGELFF. The CDR3 DNA reads as TGTGCCAGCGGTGGAGCGAACGGAGAACTGTTTTTT.

The chain recombines TRBV15 with TRBJ1-4; D gene uncertain. The CDR3 length is 15 residues. V gave up 0 bases and J gave up 4 bases, with 9 bases separating them. Germline values: CDR1 LNHNV, CDR2 YYDKDF (reference sequence). CDR3 nucleotide sequence: TGTGCCACCAGCAGAGATCGGGGATTTAATGAAAAACTGTTTTTT. It codes for CATSRDRGFNEKLFF.

The rearrangement links TRBV5-1 to TRBJ2-1, with 7 bases that match TRBD1. The CDR3 totals 15 residues. Germline trimming cut 4 bases from V and 0 bases from J; bases unmatched to any gene: 4. CDR1 is SGHRS, CDR2 YFSETQ, per germline. The CDR3 DNA reads as TGCGCCAGCAGCCTCGGGACAGACTCCTACAATGAGCAGTTCTTC. It is translated as CASSLGTDSYNEQFF.

The J gene is TRBJ1-3, the V gene TRBV5-1; no definite D call. The CDR3 has 16 residues. Germline loops: CDR1 SGHRS, CDR2 YFSETQ. The ends were cut back, 4 bases at V and 7 bases at J, with 21 bases in the middle. The CDR3 DNA follows: TGCGCCAGCAGCCTCCAAAGCGGCGTTGGTTGGAACACCATATATTTT. Amino acids: CASSLQSGVGWNTIYF.